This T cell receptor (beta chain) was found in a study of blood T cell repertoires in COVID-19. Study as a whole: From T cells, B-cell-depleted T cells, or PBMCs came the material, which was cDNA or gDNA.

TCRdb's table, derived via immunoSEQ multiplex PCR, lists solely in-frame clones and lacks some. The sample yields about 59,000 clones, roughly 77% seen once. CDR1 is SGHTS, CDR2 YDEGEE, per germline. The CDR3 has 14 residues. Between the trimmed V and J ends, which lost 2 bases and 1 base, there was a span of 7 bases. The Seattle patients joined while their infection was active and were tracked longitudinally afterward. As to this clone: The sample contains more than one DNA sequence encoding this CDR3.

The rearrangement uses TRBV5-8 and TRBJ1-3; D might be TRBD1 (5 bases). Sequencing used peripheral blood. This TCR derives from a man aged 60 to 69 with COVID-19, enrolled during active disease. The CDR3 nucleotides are TGTGCCAGCAGCTTTCAGGGATCTGGAAACACCATATATTTT. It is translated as CASSFQGSGNTIYF.